Listed here are 23 T cell receptor beta chains from one sample, sequenced in a study of identical twins. TCRdb reprocessed the 5' RACE reads via MiXCR and lists one record per CDR3 protein. The table lists some 250,000 distinct CDR3 sequences, roughly 7.1% of them singletons. These data were likewise used in another study, on T cells expressing NK-cell markers.

Sequencing used CD8+ T cells sorted from blood. The receptor source for this set is a young woman in good health.

This clonotype was seen a few times. The gene calls are TRBV20-1 and TRBJ1-1, with D unclear. V was trimmed by 5 bases and J by 1 base, leaving 11 bases between them. Germline assignment: CDR1 DFQATT and CDR2 SNEGSKA (reference sequence). This CDR3 spans 13 amino acids. CDR3 in amino acids: CSACLDKNTEAFF. DNA for the CDR3: TGCAGTGCTTGCCTTGACAAGAACACTGAAGCTTTCTTT.

The chain carries TRBV29-1 and TRBJ1-1; the D is unclear. The length of the CDR3 is 13 residues. Germline assignment: CDR1 SQVTM and CDR2 ANQGSEA. Trimming shortened V by 7 bases and J by 1 base, and 13 bases separated the two germline ends. This CDR3 is CSAVGRTNTEAFF. The CDR3, as DNA: TGCAGCGCCGTTGGACGGACGAACACTGAAGCTTTCTTT. Full variable domain (rest looked up from reference TRBV29-1 and TRBJ1-1): SAVISQKPSRDICQRGTSLTIQCQVDSQVTMMFWYRQQPGQSLTLIATANQGSEATYESGFVIDKFPISRPNLTFSTLTVSNMSPEDSSIYLCSAVGRTNTEAFFGQGTRLTVV.

The chain carries TRBV13 and TRBJ2-7; no firm D call. V was trimmed by 5 bases and J by 2 bases, leaving 13 bases between them. Germline CDR1 reads PRHDT; CDR2 reads FYEKMQ (reference sequence). This CDR3 region has 14 residues. CDR3 region: CASSPGPVAYEQYF. The CDR3 DNA reads as TGTGCCAGCAGCCCCGGGCCAGTGGCCTACGAGCAGTACTTC. The full variable domain, in which reference TRBV13 and TRBJ2-7 provide the parts outside the CDR3, is AAGVIQSPRHLIKEKRETATLKCYPIPRHDTVYWYQQGPGQDPQFLISFYEKMQSDKGSIPDRFSAQQFSDYHSELNMSSLELGDSALYFCASSPGPVAYEQYFGPGTRLTVT.

This clonotype turned up a few times. The J gene is TRBJ2-7, the V gene TRBV29-1; 12 bases map to TRBD2. The germline CDR1 and CDR2 sequences are SQVTM and ANQGSEA. The trim removed 1 base at V and 6 bases at J, leaving 10 bases unmatched. The CDR3 runs 16 residues. The CDR3: CSVEGTSGTPRGEQYF. The CDR3 DNA is TGCAGCGTTGAAGGGACTAGCGGGACCCCTCGCGGCGAGCAGTACTTC.

This clonotype has only a few counts. This rearrangement joins TRBV14 to TRBJ2-2, with D maybe TRBD2 (6 bases). The V end lost 0 bases, the J end lost 0 bases, and 11 bases lay between the germline ends. The CDR3 totals 17 residues. Per germline, CDR1 SGHDN and CDR2 FVKESK. CDR3 nucleotides: TGTGCCAGCAGCCAAGATCCGGGACTCTCGAACACCGGGGAGCTGTTTTTT. Encoded protein: CASSQDPGLSNTGELFF.

CDR3 loop: CASSYGPDTQYF. The CDR3 nucleotides read TGTGCCAGCAGTTATGGACCAGATACGCAGTATTTT. The V call is TRBV7-9, the J call TRBJ2-3; D is undetermined. The CDR3 is 12 residues long. The V gene lost 6 bases and the J gene lost 4 bases, with 8 bases spanning the gap. Looked up from germline, CDR1 is SEHNR and CDR2 is FQNEAQ (reference sequence).

Many counts were recorded for this clonotype. The chain employs TRBV6-4 and TRBJ2-1, with TRBD2 matching 8 bases. CDR3 length: 15 amino acids. Germline values: CDR1 MRHNA, CDR2 SNTAGT. V shed 4 bases, J shed 6 bases, and the junction held 8 bases outside the gene matches. As DNA, the CDR3 is TGTGCCAGCAGTGGAACTAGCGGAGGGTTCAATGAGCAGTTCTTC. Its translation is CASSGTSGGFNEQFF.

This clonotype was recorded a few times. The gene calls are TRBV11-2 and TRBJ2-5; TRBD2 is a possible D gene (6 bases). The CDR3 covers 16 residues. The V and J ends lost 5 bases and 5 bases respectively, with 21 bases between them. Germline V CDR1 and CDR2: SGHAT, FQNNGV. CDR3 nucleotide sequence: TGTGCCAGCAGCGCCGGGGCGGGACTTCCGAGGGAGACCCAGTACTTC. Amino acids: CASSAGAGLPRETQYF.

The chain couples TRBV7-2 to TRBJ2-3, with TRBD2 identical over 7 bases. The ends lost 2 bases at V and 4 bases at J; junction bases unmatched: 6. The CDR3 consists of 15 residues. The germline V gene encodes CDR1 SGHTA and CDR2 FQGNSA. In DNA, the CDR3 is TGTGCCAGCAGCTTATGGGGGGGAAGCGCAGATACGCAGTATTTT. Translation: CASSLWGGSADTQYF.

This clonotype was counted ten times or more. The chain recombines TRBV10-1 with TRBJ1-1, with unresolved D. Germline CDR1 is WNHNN and CDR2 is SYGVQD (reference sequence). Trimming took 2 bases from V and 1 from J, leaving 5 bases between them. This CDR3 contains 13 residues. The DNA for the CDR3 is TGCGCCAGCAGTGAGACCAGGAACACTGAAGCTTTCTTT. Translated, it gives CASSETRNTEAFF.

This clonotype has at least ten counts. This chain's CDR3 is CASSPLAGRTDTQYF. The CDR3 nucleotides are TGTGCCAGCAGCCCTTTAGCGGGACGCACAGATACGCAGTATTTT. This chain links TRBV7-7 with TRBJ2-3, with 8 bases that match TRBD2. This CDR3 spans 15 amino acids. Germline CDR1 reads SSHAT; CDR2 reads FNYEAQ (reference sequence). V gave up 5 bases and J gave up 1 base; unmatched junction bases: 5.

V gene TRBV9 combines with J gene TRBJ2-7; D might be TRBD1 or TRBD2, each matching 5 bases. Germline CDR1 and CDR2: SGDLS and YYNGEE. The V end was cut by 5 bases, the J end by 7 bases, with 16 bases between. This CDR3 contains 13 residues. Here the CDR3 DNA reads TGTGCCAGCAGAAGGGGAGAGTTGGGTGAGCAGTACTTC. Protein: CASRRGELGEQYF.

The V and J genes are TRBV7-6 and TRBJ2-5; 9 bases match TRBD2. The CDR3 covers 21 residues. Unmatched junction bases numbered 24, after V lost 2 bases and J lost 5 bases. In germline, CDR1 is SGHVS, CDR2 FNYEAQ. CDR3 nucleotides: TGTGCCAGCAGCTTATGGCCCCCGGAGCGGGGGGCCGATTCGCTGCTGGAGACCCAGTACTTC. Amino acids: CASSLWPPERGADSLLETQYF.

V gene TRBV18 combines with J gene TRBJ2-1; no clear D. The CDR3 runs 15 residues. Trimming removed 8 bases at V and 0 bases at J, with 14 bases between. CDR1 is KGHSH, CDR2 LQKENI, per germline. As DNA, the CDR3 is TGTGCCAGCGCCCCAGGCGAGATCTCCTACAATGAGCAGTTCTTC. Protein product: CASAPGEISYNEQFF.

This chain uses TRBV6-5 with TRBJ2-1; tentative D call: TRBD1 (5 bases). Trimming stripped 0 bases from V and 6 bases from J, with 9 bases between. The CDR3 spans 14 residues. Germline lookup yields CDR1 MNHEY and CDR2 SVGAGI. In DNA form, the CDR3 reads TGTGCCAGCAGTTACTCTCCCAGGGTCAATGAGCAGTTCTTC. Its protein product is CASSYSPRVNEQFF.

The gene calls are TRBV27 and TRBJ2-4, with D tentatively TRBD2 (5 bases). Germline values: CDR1 MNHEY, CDR2 SMNVEV (reference sequence). With 3 bases removed from V and 8 bases from J, the gap between germline ends came to 5 bases. The CDR3 totals 11 residues. For the CDR3, the DNA is TGTGCCAGCAGTTTCGGGGACATTCAGTACTTC. Translating gives CASSFGDIQYF.

This clonotype was picked up a small number of times. The chain uses TRBV3-1 and TRBJ2-4, with 7 bases identical to TRBD1. The V gene end was trimmed by 3 bases and the J gene end by 6 bases; junction bases not matched to a gene: 5. CDR3 length: 14 amino acids. CDR1 LGHDT and CDR2 YNNKEL come from the germline V gene (reference sequence). In DNA, the CDR3 is TGTGCCAGCAGCCAGCCGGACAGGATAAACATTCAGTACTTC. It codes for CASSQPDRINIQYF.

CDR3: CASSLASPSEQYF. In DNA, the CDR3 is TGTGCCAGCAGTTTGGCTAGCCCAAGTGAGCAGTACTTC. This chain uses TRBV28 with TRBJ2-7, with D perhaps matching TRBD2 (5 bases). This CDR3 region has 13 residues. V was pared by 3 bases and J by 7 bases, with 13 bases between. Germline values: CDR1 MDHEN, CDR2 SYDVKM. Full variable domain (rest looked up from reference TRBV28 and TRBJ2-7): DVKVTQSSRYLVKRTGEKVFLECVQDMDHENMFWYRQDPGLGLRLIYFSYDVKMKEKGDIPEGYSVSREKKERFSLILESASTNQTSMYLCASSLASPSEQYFGPGTRLTVT.

This clonotype was detected a few times. The rearrangement uses TRBV4-1 and TRBJ1-1; D unclear. This CDR3 region has 12 residues. CDR1 and CDR2 from the germline V gene are MGHRA and YSYEKL. V was trimmed by 0 bases and J by 10 bases, leaving 9 bases between them. The CDR3 DNA is TGCGCCAGCAGCCAAGACGGGGTTACAGCTTTCTTT. Its translation: CASSQDGVTAFF.

The rearrangement uses TRBV19 and TRBJ2-3, with D tentatively TRBD1 or TRBD2 (5 bases each). Germline V CDR1 and CDR2: LNHDA, SQIVND (reference sequence). CDR3 length: 15 residues. Trimming left V 5 bases short and J 1 base short, with 13 bases between. The CDR3 loop is CASSSPGRRTDTQYF. The CDR3 region has the DNA TGTGCCAGTAGTTCACCGGGACGGCGCACAGATACGCAGTATTTT.

The rearrangement joins TRBV6-2 or TRBV6-3 to TRBJ2-1; 12 nucleotides align to TRBD2. V was pared by 5 bases and J by 5 bases, with 10 bases of the junction left unmatched. Per the germline V gene, CDR1 is MNHEY and CDR2 is SVGEGT. The CDR3 has 17 residues. CDR3 region: CASSIPGLAGQHNEQFF. The CDR3 DNA reads as TGTGCCAGCAGTATCCCGGGACTAGCGGGCCAACACAATGAGCAGTTCTTC.

The J gene is TRBJ1-6, the V gene TRBV6-5; D is ambiguous. V lost 4 bases and J 0 bases, leaving 13 bases between the germline ends. Germline V CDR1 and CDR2: MNHEY, SVGAGI. The CDR3 has 17 amino acids. The DNA of the CDR3 is TGTGCCAGCAGTTTGCGGGTTTCACGCTCCTATAATTCACCCCTCCACTTT. Translated: CASSLRVSRSYNSPLHF.

In this sample, this clonotype turned up a few times. The gene calls are TRBV21-1 and TRBJ2-1; the tabulated D call, TRBD1, remains unverified against the DNA. TRBV21-1 is designated a pseudogene. The CDR3 runs to 13 residues. The CDR3 DNA reads TGTGCCAGCACCTCTGGGGGGCTGGGTGAGCAGTTCTTC. Its translation: CASTSGGLGEQFF.